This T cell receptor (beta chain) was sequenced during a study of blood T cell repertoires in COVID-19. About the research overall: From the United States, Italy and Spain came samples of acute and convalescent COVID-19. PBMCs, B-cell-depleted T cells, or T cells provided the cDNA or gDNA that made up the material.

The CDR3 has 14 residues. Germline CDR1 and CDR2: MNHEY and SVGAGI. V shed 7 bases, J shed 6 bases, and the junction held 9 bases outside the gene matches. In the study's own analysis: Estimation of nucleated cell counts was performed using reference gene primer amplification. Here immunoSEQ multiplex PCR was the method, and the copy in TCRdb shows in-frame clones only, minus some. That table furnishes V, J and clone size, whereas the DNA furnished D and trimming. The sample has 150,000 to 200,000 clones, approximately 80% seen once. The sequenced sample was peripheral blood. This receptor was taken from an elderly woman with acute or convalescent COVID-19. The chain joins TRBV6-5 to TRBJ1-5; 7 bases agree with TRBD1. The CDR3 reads CASIPGQRSQPQHF. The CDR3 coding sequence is TGTGCCAGCATCCCGGGACAGAGAAGTCAGCCCCAGCATTTT.